This TCR beta chain was captured in a study of vaccination and CD4 T cells after COVID-19. Study information: Post-vaccine sampling followed dose two by a median 72 days (range 14 to 241). The study, taken as a whole, reports: The authors identified 304 of 307 vaccine-specific clones in convalescent patients as spike mono-reactive.

Treatment reported: approximately 9-day PBMC culture with coronavirus spike peptide pools or control peptides (ViraFEST assay). TCRs were sequenced by ViraFEST after antigen-specific T cells had been expanded with peptide pools. With approximately 10 ug/ml peptide pools and approximately 9.6 IU/ml IL-2, PBMCs were cultured at 1.5 million to 2 million per well. Germline assignment: CDR1 SGHNT and CDR2 YENEEA. The CDR3 contains 14 residues. V gave up 1 base and J gave up 1 base, with 8 bases separating them. The assay that was used to sequence DNA from cultured CD4+ T cells was the Oncomine TCR Beta short-read assay. TCRdb re-derived calls from the PCR reads in MiXCR, one entry per CDR3 protein. In the table there are approximately 12,000 distinct CDR3 sequences, less than 40% of which are singletons. Points on this clonotype: Its antigen is unidentified.

The chain recombines TRBV11-3 with TRBJ2-7; D uncertain. This clonotype was sampled from a human donor with COVID-19. The sequencing sample was made of cultured CD4+ T cells from blood. CDR3 protein: CASSLVSSSYEQYF. The CDR3 DNA is TGTGCCAGCAGCTTAGTTAGTTCGTCCTACGAGCAGTACTTC.